These 8 T cell receptor beta chains were all obtained from the same sample, sequenced in a study of spatial heterogeneity in lung cancer. The time point was: sample taken at primary tumor resection. Unsorted whole RNA of tumor, nontumor lung or frozen PBMC was sequenced. TCRdb used MiXCR to reprocess the 5' RACE reads, holding one entry per CDR3 protein. The table has about 11,000 distinct CDR3 sequences, roughly 4.3% seen once. Sequenced here: normal lung tissue next to the tumor, sampled at surgery. Every receptor here comes from a male donor with early-stage non-small cell lung cancer.

This clonotype was detected ten times or more. The chain employs TRBV2 and TRBJ2-5; possible D gene TRBD1, 6 bases. Germline assignment: CDR1 SNHLY and CDR2 FYNNEI. This CDR3 is 14 amino acids long. Trimming cost V 0 bases and J 4 bases, with 9 bases left between them. Here the CDR3 DNA reads TGTGCCAGCAGTGAAGCCAGGGGATCAGAGACCCAGTACTTC. It yields the protein CASSEARGSETQYF.

This clonotype has at least ten counts. The rearrangement uses TRBV10-3 and TRBJ2-3; TRBD2 aligns across 7 bases. Looked up from germline, CDR1 is ENHRY and CDR2 is SYGVKD. V shed 3 bases, J shed 4 bases, and the junction held 4 bases outside the gene matches. The CDR3 runs 14 residues. The DNA of the CDR3 is TGTGCCATCAGTGACAACCTAGCGGCAGATACGCAGTATTTT. Translating it yields CAISDNLAADTQYF.

This clonotype was counted at least ten times. The chain uses TRBV20-1 and TRBJ1-5; D is uncertain. This CDR3 region has 11 residues. CDR1 and CDR2 from the germline V gene are DFQATT and SNEGSKA (reference sequence). The ends were cut back, 6 bases at V and 0 bases at J, with 3 bases in the middle. CDR3 nucleotides: TGCAGTGCCAATAGCAATCAGCCCCAGCATTTT. It translates to CSANSNQPQHF.

This clonotype rates as medium-sized. The genes are TRBV6-5 and TRBJ2-7; possible D gene TRBD1, 5 bases. CDR1 and CDR2 (germline): MNHEY, SVGAGI. V lost 6 bases to trimming and J lost 0 bases, with 9 bases between them. The CDR3 contains 13 residues. The CDR3 DNA follows: TGTGCCAGCAGCCGACAGAGCTCCTACGAGCAGTACTTC. Translation: CASSRQSSYEQYF.

In this sample, this clonotype is medium-sized. The chain is built from TRBV5-1 and TRBJ1-1; D may be TRBD1 (6 bases). Looked up from germline, CDR1 is SGHRS and CDR2 is YFSETQ. The CDR3 has 15 amino acids. The V end was cut by 0 bases, the J end by 1 base, with 10 bases between. CDR3 bases: TGCGCCAGCAGCTTGGGGGACATTCCGAACACTGAAGCTTTCTTT. Residues: CASSLGDIPNTEAFF.

In its sample, this clonotype ranks as medium-sized. The rearrangement uses TRBV29-1 and TRBJ1-2; no definite D call. The V and J ends lost 6 bases and 2 bases respectively, with 10 bases between them. The V gene's germline CDR1 is SQVTM and CDR2 ANQGSEA. The CDR3 is 12 amino acids. The DNA of the CDR3 is TGCAGCGTCCTCACTCCGAACTATGGCTACACCTTC. Translated, it gives CSVLTPNYGYTF.

This clonotype appeared many times. This chain links TRBV12-3 or TRBV12-4 with TRBJ2-7; D possibly corresponds to TRBD2 (5 bases). Trimming pared 5 bases from V and 7 bases from J, leaving 12 bases between. The CDR3 extends over 12 amino acids. CDR3 DNA: TGTGCCAGCAGTAAGCCCCGGAGGGAGCAGTACTTC. Encoded protein: CASSKPRREQYF.

This clonotype was recorded many times. The rearrangement joins TRBV6-6 to TRBJ1-2; 11 positions agree with TRBD1. Germline CDR1 MNHNY, CDR2 SVGAGI (reference sequence). The CDR3 extends over 15 amino acids. J gave up 4 bases and V 4 bases, and 5 bases lay outside the gene matches. The chain's CDR3 is CASSSPGQGAYGYTF. The CDR3 DNA sequence: TGTGCCAGCAGTTCTCCCGGACAGGGGGCCTATGGCTACACCTTC.